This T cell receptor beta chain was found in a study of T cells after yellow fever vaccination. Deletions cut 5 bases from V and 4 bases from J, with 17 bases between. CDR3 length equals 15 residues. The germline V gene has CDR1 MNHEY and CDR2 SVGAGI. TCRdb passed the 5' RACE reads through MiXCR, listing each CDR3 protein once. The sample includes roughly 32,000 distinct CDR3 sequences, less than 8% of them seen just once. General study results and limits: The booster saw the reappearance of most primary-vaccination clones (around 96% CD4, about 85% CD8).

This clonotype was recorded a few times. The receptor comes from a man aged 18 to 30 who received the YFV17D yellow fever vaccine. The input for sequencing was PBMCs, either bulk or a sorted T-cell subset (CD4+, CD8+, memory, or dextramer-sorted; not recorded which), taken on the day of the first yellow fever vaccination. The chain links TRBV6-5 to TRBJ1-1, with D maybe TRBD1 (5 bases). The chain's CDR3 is CASSNPGTAGTEAFF. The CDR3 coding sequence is TGTGCCAGCAGTAACCCCGGGACGGCTGGCACTGAAGCTTTCTTT.